This is a list of T cell receptor beta chains from one sample in a study of siplizumab effects on memory and regulatory T cells. Assay: immunoSEQ multiplex PCR; the TCRdb copy retains only in-frame clones and omits some. The table includes about 91,000 clones, 93% detected once. The sequenced sample consisted of CD8+ T cells sorted from blood. The receptors were gathered from a human donor in good health. Each CDR3 is given with its conserved first and last residue. The D gene is left open where the match is weak. Clone size is stated in some rows and not others, as once, few, many or a class when expanded.

cdr3_aa cdr3_nt v_call clone_size j_call d_call
CASSIPRGRDTEAFF TGTGCCAGCAGTATACCCAGGGGAAGAGACACTGAAGCTTTCTTT TRBV6-1 once TRBJ1-1 NA
CASSEGTGAYEQYF TGTGCCAGCAGTGAAGGGACAGGGGCCTACGAGCAGTACTTC TRBV2 NA TRBJ2-7 TRBD1
CASSIQRNSNQPQHF TGTGCCAGTAGTATTCAGCGAAATAGCAATCAGCCCCAGCATTTT TRBV19 NA TRBJ1-5 NA
CASSQGQGSGNTIYF TGCGCCAGCAGCCAAGGCCAAGGGTCTGGAAACACCATATATTTT TRBV4-1 NA TRBJ1-3 NA
CASSRTSGPLNEQFF TGTGCCAGCAGCCGGACTAGCGGCCCTCTCAATGAGCAGTTCTTC TRBV7-9 once TRBJ2-1 TRBD2
CASTASGDYEQYF TGCGCCAGCACCGCTAGCGGGGATTACGAGCAGTACTTC TRBV5-1 NA TRBJ2-7 TRBD2
CASSQSGNSEQYF TGCGCCAGCAGCCAATCAGGGAATTCCGAGCAGTACTTC TRBV4-1 once TRBJ2-7 NA
CASSLGGTVNTEAFF TGTGCCAGCAGCTTAGGGGGCACCGTGAACACTGAAGCTTTCTTT TRBV7-9 NA TRBJ1-1 NA
CASSIRGDVGNQPQHF TGTGCCAGTAGTATAAGGGGGGACGTTGGCAATCAGCCCCAGCATTTT TRBV19 NA TRBJ1-5 NA
CASKSDSYNEQFF TGTGCCAGTAAGTCGGACTCATACAATGAGCAGTTCTTC TRBV19 NA TRBJ2-1 NA
CASSDRVRPDEQYF TGTGCCAGCAGCGACAGGGTTCGCCCCGACGAGCAGTACTTC TRBV6-5 NA TRBJ2-7 TRBD1
CASSTEPGGLYGYTF TGTGCCAGCAGCACCGAACCGGGCGGACTCTATGGCTACACCTTC TRBV27 NA TRBJ1-2 NA
CASTPSPSEETQYF TGTGCTAGCACCCCGTCCCCCAGTGAAGAGACCCAGTACTTC TRBV7-7 NA TRBJ2-5 NA
CASSSSELAGGPGTQYF TGTGCCAGCAGCTCCTCCGAGCTAGCGGGAGGGCCCGGTACGCAGTATTTT TRBV13 NA TRBJ2-3 TRBD2
CASSSYGGEDTQYF TGTGCCAGCAGTTCGTACGGGGGAGAAGATACGCAGTATTTT TRBV27 NA TRBJ2-3 NA
CASSSPGHSYEQYF TGTGCCAGCAGCTCACCGGGACACTCCTACGAGCAGTACTTC TRBV7-9 NA TRBJ2-7 NA
CASSGGEAHEQFF TGTGCCAGCAGCGGCGGTGAGGCTCATGAGCAGTTCTTC TRBV11-3 once TRBJ2-1 NA
CASSEASGSYNEQFF TGTGCCAGCAGCGAAGCTAGCGGGAGTTACAATGAGCAGTTCTTC TRBV5-4 NA TRBJ2-1 TRBD2
CASSLAPGGAFYEQYF TGTGCCAGCAGCTTGGCTCCAGGGGGCGCTTTCTACGAGCAGTACTTC TRBV5-8 NA TRBJ2-7 TRBD1
CASRDGRGRALYNEQFF TGCGCCAGCAGAGACGGACGCGGCAGGGCCTTATACAATGAGCAGTTCTTC TRBV10-2 NA TRBJ2-1 NA
CASSIRGVDTEAFF TGTGCCAGTAGTATCAGGGGAGTAGACACTGAAGCTTTCTTT TRBV19 NA TRBJ1-1 NA
CASSPPGGTPGNTIYF TGTGCCAGCTCACCACCGGGGGGGACTCCTGGAAACACCATATATTTT TRBV18 NA TRBJ1-3 NA
CAISGQVEGENTEAFF TGTGCCATCAGTGGCCAGGTGGAGGGGGAGAACACTGAAGCTTTCTTT TRBV6-6 NA TRBJ1-1 NA
CAWSVGTNYGYTF TGTGCCTGGAGTGTAGGTACTAACTATGGCTACACCTTC TRBV30 NA TRBJ1-2 NA
CASTPRGDTDTQYF TGTGCCAGCACCCCTAGGGGGGACACAGATACGCAGTATTTT TRBV6-6 NA TRBJ2-3 NA
CASSWGRNSGANVLTF TGTGCCAGCAGCTGGGGACGGAACTCTGGGGCCAACGTCCTGACTTTC TRBV11-2 NA TRBJ2-6 NA
CASSGQAFEGEQYF TGTGCCAGCAGCGGACAGGCCTTTGAGGGGGAGCAGTACTTC TRBV21-1 NA TRBJ2-7 NA
CASKVTGGSAPRTANQPQHF TGTGCCAGCAAGGTGACAGGGGGATCAGCCCCACGTACTGCAAATCAGCCCCAGCATTTT TRBV2 NA TRBJ1-5 TRBD1
CASSETGVGHEQYF TGTGCCAGCAGTGAGACAGGGGTAGGACACGAGCAGTACTTC TRBV6-1 NA TRBJ2-7 TRBD1
CASSLAAGDEQFF TGTGCCAGCAGCTTAGCTGCAGGGGATGAGCAGTTCTTC TRBV7-9 NA TRBJ2-1 NA
CASAPERTEAFF TGTGCTAGTGCTCCTGAACGGACTGAAGCTTTCTTT TRBV12-5 NA TRBJ1-1 NA
CASSLTGLATFGDTQYF TGTGCCAGCAGCTTAACTGGACTAGCTACCTTCGGAGATACGCAGTATTTT TRBV7-3 NA TRBJ2-3 TRBD2
CASSTAGGAYNEQFF TGTGCCAGCAGCACGGCAGGGGGTGCCTACAATGAGCAGTTCTTC TRBV7-2 NA TRBJ2-1 TRBD1
CASSRTVEGYTF TGTGCCAGCAGTAGGACGGTGGAGGGCTACACCTTC TRBV11-2 NA TRBJ1-2 NA
CASSLGYREGETQYF TGTGCCAGCAGCTTAGGATACCGGGAGGGAGAGACCCAGTACTTC TRBV7-9 once TRBJ2-5 TRBD2
CASSLTGVGWETQYF TGTGCCAGCAGTTTAACGGGGGTTGGGTGGGAGACCCAGTACTTC TRBV27 NA TRBJ2-5 NA